Following are 14 T cell receptor beta chains from one sample sequenced in a study of shared clonotypes between healthy human individuals (dated by TCRdb to the early 2020s). To prepare the library, the immunoSEQ multiplex PCR assay was applied. TCRdb provides this immuneACCESS table in a form limited to in-frame rearrangements. Some clones are lacking; in checked studies, under half of them reflect an unresolved V gene, and why the rest are absent is not known. The sample table lists 2 million to 3 million clones, 93% of them with a count of one. The top ten clonotypes cover approximately 0.36% of the sample. Sequencing used naive CD4+ T cells from PBMCs. Explained via the paper, the cell subset or site label denotes: CD45RA+ positively selected. The receptors were gathered from a man between 18 and 29 years old in good health. Some clones in this sample may be carry-over from other donors' samples.

The V and J genes are TRBV19 and TRBJ2-2, with TRBD2 as a possible D gene (5 bases). Germline V lookup: CDR1 LNHDA, CDR2 SQIVND (reference sequence). V was clipped by 5 bases and J by 4 bases, with 8 bases between them. This CDR3 contains 13 residues. CDR3 nucleotide sequence: TGTGCCAGTAGTTTGGGAGCCACCGGGGAGCTGTTTTTT. Its protein is CASSLGATGELFF.

This chain uses TRBV29-1 with TRBJ2-7, with D unclear. V lost 4 bases and J lost 2, with 6 bases in between. Germline V gene lookup returns CDR1 SQVTM and CDR2 ANQGSEA. This CDR3 has 11 amino acids. CDR3 nucleotide sequence: TGCAGCGTTGGCAGAACCTACGAGCAGTACTTC. Residues: CSVGRTYEQYF.

The V and J genes are TRBV5-1 and TRBJ2-5, with D perhaps TRBD2 (6 bases). The CDR3 loop spans 15 amino acids. The V end lost 2 bases, the J end lost 0 bases, and 11 bases lay between the germline ends. Germline CDR1 SGHRS, CDR2 YFSETQ. The CDR3: CASSFIPSDQETQYF. DNA of the CDR3: TGCGCCAGCAGCTTTATTCCTAGCGACCAAGAGACCCAGTACTTC.

This chain uses TRBV7-9 with TRBJ1-1; the match to TRBD1 covers 10 bases. Germline loops: CDR1 SEHNR, CDR2 FQNEAQ (reference sequence). The CDR3 consists of 14 residues. The junction had 11 bases not matched to a gene; V was cut back by 5 bases and J by 11 bases. The CDR3 DNA sequence: TGTGCCAGCAGCCAACGACAGGGGGCTTCAGGGGCTTTCTTT. It encodes CASSQRQGASGAFF.

The V gene is TRBV19, the J gene TRBJ1-2, with D perhaps matching TRBD1 (5 bases). Looked up from germline, CDR1 is LNHDA and CDR2 is SQIVND (reference sequence). The length of the CDR3 is 15 residues. Trimming removed 5 bases from V and 6 bases from J, with 19 bases in between. The CDR3 spells CASSGWDRDLDGYTF. For the CDR3, the DNA is TGTGCCAGTAGTGGGTGGGACCGCGACTTGGATGGCTACACCTTC.

This chain connects TRBV11-2 to TRBJ2-6, with D unclear. Germline V lookup: CDR1 SGHAT, CDR2 FQNNGV. V lost 3 bases, J lost 0 bases, and 9 bases lay in between. The CDR3 is made up of 16 amino acids. CDR3: CASSLYGASGANVLTF. The CDR3 DNA follows: TGTGCCAGCAGCTTGTACGGCGCCTCTGGGGCCAACGTCCTGACTTTC. The full variable domain, its missing parts supplied by reference TRBV11-2 and TRBJ2-6, is EAGVAQSPRYKIIEKRQSVAFWCNPISGHATLYWYQQILGQGPKLLIQFQNNGVVDDSQLPKDRFSAERLKGVDSTLKIQPAKLEDSAVYLCASSLYGASGANVLTFGAGSRLTVL.

The J gene is TRBJ1-1, the V gene TRBV19; a weak D match, TRBD1 (5 bases). The V gene lost 4 bases and the J gene lost 4 bases, with 16 bases spanning the gap. The CDR3 sequence is 15 residues long. Germline V gives CDR1 LNHDA, CDR2 SQIVND (reference sequence). CDR3: CASSNLQGRSTEAFF. In nucleotides, the CDR3 is TGTGCCAGTAGTAACCTGCAGGGTAGAAGCACTGAAGCTTTCTTT. Combining the CDR3 with reference TRBV19 and TRBJ1-1 gives the whole variable domain DGGITQSPKYLFRKEGQNVTLSCEQNLNHDAMYWYRQDPGQGLRLIYYSQIVNDFQKGDIAEGYSVSREKKESFPLTVTSAQKNPTAFYLCASSNLQGRSTEAFFGQGTRLTVV.

On this clone: The same CDR3 can be traced to other DNA sequences in this sample. The chain carries TRBV18 and TRBJ1-5; D is ambiguous. This CDR3 is built from 13 residues. Germline V lookup: CDR1 KGHSH, CDR2 LQKENI. V gave up 2 bases and J gave up 4 bases, with 6 bases separating them. This CDR3 reads CASSPDRNQPQHF. In DNA, the CDR3 is TGTGCCAGCTCACCAGACCGGAATCAGCCCCAGCATTTT.

A remark on this clone: Additional DNA sequences in this sample encode the identical CDR3. The chain has TRBV19 and TRBJ2-7; no clear D gene. This CDR3 is built from 11 residues. Germline lookup yields CDR1 LNHDA and CDR2 SQIVND (reference sequence). Trimming stripped 4 bases from V and 0 bases from J, with 1 base between. The CDR3 DNA follows: TGTGCCAGTAGTAACTCCTACGAGCAGTACTTC. Translation: CASSNSYEQYF.

In its sample, this clone was seen once. The V gene is TRBV27, the J gene TRBJ1-3; D uncertain. Germline lookup yields CDR1 MNHEY and CDR2 SMNVEV (reference sequence). This CDR3 contains 13 residues. V was cut by 9 bases and J by 7 bases, with 16 bases left in between. The CDR3: CASKGPGWNTIYF. In DNA, the CDR3 is TGTGCCAGTAAAGGACCGGGGTGGAACACCATATATTTT.

The J gene is TRBJ2-5, the V gene TRBV7-9, with D unresolved. The V and J ends lost 1 base and 3 bases respectively, with 15 bases between them. CDR3 length: 16 residues. Per the germline V gene, CDR1 is SEHNR and CDR2 is FQNEAQ (reference sequence). The CDR3 nucleotides read TGTGCCAGCAGCTTAGTACTGGGCCAGCCAAAAGAGACCCAGTACTTC. The encoded protein is CASSLVLGQPKETQYF.

V is TRBV7-3 and J is TRBJ2-1, with D possibly TRBD1 on 5 matching bases. Between the trimmed V and J ends, which lost 5 bases and 2 bases, there was a span of 10 bases. The CDR3 spans 14 residues. CDR1 is SGHTA, CDR2 FQGTGA, per germline. The CDR3 DNA follows: TGTGCCAGCAGCCCGACAGATACCTACAATGAGCAGTTCTTC. This sequence encodes CASSPTDTYNEQFF.

The rearrangement joins TRBV15 to TRBJ2-6; no reliable D call. The CDR3 is made up of 15 amino acids. Trimming removed 1 base at V and 4 bases at J, with 8 bases between. Germline V gene data show CDR1 as LNHNV and CDR2 as YYDKDF (reference sequence). CDR3: CATSRGLTGANVLTF. The CDR3, as DNA: TGTGCCACCAGCAGAGGACTGACGGGGGCCAACGTCCTGACTTTC. Based on the CDR3 plus reference TRBV15 and TRBJ2-6, the full variable domain is DAMVIQNPRYQVTQFGKPVTLSCSQTLNHNVMYWYQQKSSQAPKLLFHYYDKDFNNEADTPDNFQSRRPNTSFCFLDIRSPGLGDTAMYLCATSRGLTGANVLTFGAGSRLTVL.

The chain couples TRBV5-1 to TRBJ2-2; 8 nucleotides line up with TRBD1. CDR3 size: 14 residues. V lost 7 bases, J lost 4 bases, and 6 bases stayed unmatched. Looked up from germline, CDR1 is SGHRS and CDR2 is YFSETQ. The CDR3 loop is CASGSGQVTGELFF. The CDR3 DNA sequence: TGCGCCAGCGGGTCGGGACAGGTCACCGGGGAGCTGTTTTTT.